One sample yielded the 27 T cell receptor beta chains listed below, sequenced in a study of Tregs in tolerant kidney transplant recipients. Mixed chimerism was transient after nonmyeloablative marrow transplants from related graft donors. Sequenced by immunoSEQ multiplex PCR; TCRdb stores in-frame clones only, minus some. The sample yields 75,000 to 100,000 clones, under 95% seen once. This material consisted of CD4+ T cells from blood (PBMCs), taken 12 months after the transplant. These receptor sequences come from a human patient who received a combined kidney and bone marrow transplant. Some T cells may possibly be graft donor cells.

The V and J genes are TRBV28 and TRBJ2-3, with TRBD1 matching over 9 bases. The germline gives CDR1 MDHEN, CDR2 SYDVKM. V lost 8 bases and J lost 2; bases outside the gene matches: 11. The CDR3 is 16 amino acids. The DNA of the CDR3 is TGTGCCAGCTTCGGAGCTCGGGACAGGGTCACAGATACGCAGTATTTT. Protein: CASFGARDRVTDTQYF. Based on the CDR3 plus reference TRBV28 and TRBJ2-3, the full variable domain is DVKVTQSSRYLVKRTGEKVFLECVQDMDHENMFWYRQDPGLGLRLIYFSYDVKMKEKGDIPEGYSVSREKKERFSLILESASTNQTSMYLCASFGARDRVTDTQYFGPGTRLTVL.

The chain is built from TRBV7-2 and TRBJ2-1; D is uncertain. Germline values: CDR1 SGHTA, CDR2 FQGNSA. The CDR3 runs to 18 residues. Between the trimmed V and J ends, which lost 2 bases and 0 bases, there was a span of 17 bases. The CDR3 DNA reads as TGTGCCAGCAGCTTATTACCCTTTGGCGTAGCCTCCTACAATGAGCAGTTCTTC. Its protein is CASSLLPFGVASYNEQFF.

The gene calls are TRBV5-6 and TRBJ1-2, with D tentatively TRBD1 (5 bases). Deletions cut 4 bases from V and 4 bases from J, with 17 bases between. The CDR3 totals 15 residues. Germline-derived CDR1 and CDR2 are SGHDT and YYEEEE. This chain's CDR3 is CASSIKPGLVYGYTF. CDR3 DNA: TGTGCCAGCAGCATAAAACCGGGACTAGTCTATGGCTACACCTTC.

V and J are TRBV5-1 and TRBJ2-3, with 8 bases fitting TRBD2. Germline V gene data show CDR1 as SGHRS and CDR2 as YFSETQ. V dropped 0 bases and J dropped 0; count of bases not matched to a gene: 3. This CDR3 has 16 residues. As DNA, the CDR3 is TGCGCCAGCAGCTTGGGACTAGCGCTTAGCACAGATACGCAGTATTTT. Its protein product is CASSLGLALSTDTQYF.

The chain is built from TRBV30 and TRBJ2-1, with 9 bases lining up with TRBD1. CDR3 length: 15 residues. The germline gives CDR1 GTSNPN, CDR2 SVGIG (reference sequence). V lost 3 bases, J lost 14 bases, and 17 bases stayed unmatched. CDR3 loop: CAWRVYAGQGLAEFF. DNA for the CDR3: TGTGCCTGGAGAGTCTACGCGGGACAGGGATTAGCTGAGTTCTTC. Filled out from reference TRBV30 and TRBJ2-1, the complete variable domain reads SQTIHQWPATLVQPVGSPLSLECTVEGTSNPNLYWYRQAAGRGLQLLFYSVGIGQISSEVPQNLSASRPQDRQFILSSKKLLLSDSGFYLCAWRVYAGQGLAEFFGPGTRLTVL.

Comments on this clone: At one of its ends the junction is not consistent with the germline gene, which may arise from a read error. The V and J genes are TRBV4-3 and TRBJ1-4, with TRBD1 matching over 8 bases. The CDR3 extends over 17 amino acids. Germline CDR1 and CDR2: LGHNA and YSLEER. The CDR3 sequence is CASSQAPRTGKNGKLFF. The CDR3 coding sequence is TGCGCCAGCAGCCAAGCCCCTAGGACAGGGAAAAATGGAAAACTGTTTTTT.

The chain carries TRBV19 and TRBJ1-1, with 11 bases that match TRBD1. From germline, CDR1 is LNHDA and CDR2 SQIVND (reference sequence). The CDR3 contains 19 residues. V gave up 5 bases and J gave up 4 bases; unmatched junction bases: 18. This CDR3 is CASSPSYGTGGIFRTEAFF. Written as DNA, the CDR3 is TGTGCCAGTAGTCCTTCATACGGGACAGGGGGTATCTTTCGCACTGAAGCTTTCTTT.

The chain combines TRBV11-1 with TRBJ2-5; tentatively, D is TRBD2 (5 bases). The CDR3 length is 15 residues. V was pared by 0 bases and J by 4 bases, with 12 bases between. Germline V gene data show CDR1 as SGHAT and CDR2 as FQDESV (reference sequence). CDR3 nucleotide sequence: TGTGCCAGCAGCTTAGCGTTAGGGCGGGCAGAGACCCAGTACTTC. Protein: CASSLALGRAETQYF.

The chain couples TRBV27 to TRBJ1-1; TRBD1 aligns across 7 bases. CDR1 and CDR2 from the germline V gene are MNHEY and SMNVEV (reference sequence). V was clipped by 3 bases and J by 0 bases; unmatched bases: 7. The CDR3 length is 16 residues. The chain's CDR3 is CASSFGWGQLNTEAFF. CDR3 in DNA: TGTGCCAGCAGTTTTGGATGGGGACAGTTGAACACTGAAGCTTTCTTT.

This clone has a handful of counts. The gene calls are TRBV27 and TRBJ1-4; weak D call: TRBD1 (5 bases). V gave up 0 bases and J gave up 3 bases, with 5 bases separating them. Germline loops: CDR1 MNHEY, CDR2 SMNVEV (reference sequence). The length of the CDR3 is 14 residues. In DNA form, the CDR3 reads TGTGCCAGCAGTTTATCAGGGGCTAATGAAAAACTGTTTTTT. As protein: CASSLSGANEKLFF.

V is TRBV9 and J is TRBJ2-5, with D tentatively TRBD2 (6 bases). Germline V gene data show CDR1 as SGDLS and CDR2 as YYNGEE. The CDR3 consists of 15 residues. V was clipped by 1 base and J by 1 base, with 11 bases between them. The chain's CDR3 is CASSVRWDFQETQYF. In DNA, the CDR3 is TGTGCCAGCAGCGTAAGGTGGGACTTCCAAGAGACCCAGTACTTC.

CDR3 nucleotides: TGTGCCAGCCTGAGACAGGGGCGTTACGAGCAGCACTTC. Translating gives CASLRQGRYEQHF. V gene TRBV21-1 combines with J gene TRBJ2-7; the table's D gene call, TRBD1, was not cross checked with the DNA. TRBV21-1 is recorded as a pseudogene. This CDR3 contains 13 residues.

In its sample, this clone was seen once. The chain has TRBV9 and TRBJ1-2; a weak D match, TRBD1 (6 bases). Germline loops: CDR1 SGDLS, CDR2 YYNGEE. Deletions cut 3 bases from V and 1 base from J, with 13 bases between. This CDR3 has 15 residues. The CDR3 reads CASSATLQGNYGYTF. The CDR3 nucleotides are TGTGCCAGCAGCGCCACTCTACAGGGTAACTATGGCTACACCTTC.

The genes are TRBV20-1 and TRBJ2-7; D might be TRBD1 (6 bases). The CDR3 runs to 11 residues. Per germline, CDR1 DFQATT and CDR2 SNEGSKA (reference sequence). V was clipped by 5 bases and J by 6 bases, with 11 bases between them. The CDR3, as DNA: TGCAGTGCTCTACCAGGGGTCGAGCAGTACTTC. It encodes CSALPGVEQYF.

The CDR3 sequence is CAGSPGVYNEQFF. The CDR3 region has the DNA TGTGCCGGCTCTCCGGGAGTCTACAATGAGCAGTTCTTC. This rearrangement joins TRBV6-4 to TRBJ2-1; D may be TRBD2 (6 bases). Between the trimmed V and J ends, which lost 11 bases and 3 bases, there was a span of 14 bases. The CDR3 spans 13 residues. Germline V gives CDR1 MRHNA, CDR2 SNTAGT.

The chain carries TRBV7-2 and TRBJ2-7, with a tentative D call TRBD2 (6 bases). The V gene lost 2 bases and the J gene lost 7 bases, with 15 bases spanning the gap. The CDR3 runs 14 residues. From germline, CDR1 is SGHTA and CDR2 FQGNSA. CDR3 in amino acids: CASSLTGDSHEQYF. In nucleotides, the CDR3 is TGTGCCAGCAGCTTAACGGGAGACTCTCATGAGCAGTACTTC.

The chain joins TRBV12-5 to TRBJ1-3; 8 bases are a match to TRBD1. Germline V gene lookup returns CDR1 LGHNT and CDR2 FRNRAP. With 3 bases clipped from V and 3 bases from J, the junction kept 7 bases outside the gene matches. The CDR3 is made up of 16 amino acids. Here the CDR3 DNA reads TGTGCTAGTGGTTTCTATCAGGGGGCCTTTGGAAACACCATATATTTT. It codes for CASGFYQGAFGNTIYF.

The V gene is TRBV9, the J gene TRBJ1-3; 7 bases are a match to TRBD1. This CDR3 region has 16 residues. CDR1 is SGDLS, CDR2 YYNGEE, per germline. V trimming: 0 bases; J trimming: 4 bases; junction bases outside the gene matches: 7. The CDR3 nucleotides read TGTGCCAGCAGCGTAGACCTAGGGGGCGCAGGAAACACCATATATTTT. Amino acids: CASSVDLGGAGNTIYF.

The gene calls are TRBV21-1 and TRBJ2-7; the table's D call, TRBD2, was not checked against the DNA. TRBV21-1 is termed a pseudogene. The CDR3 is 14 amino acids. The CDR3 nucleotides are TGTGCCAGCAGCCGGGACGGGAGCTCCTACGAGCAGTACTTC. Protein product: CASSRDGSSYEQYF.

The chain is built from TRBV19 and TRBJ1-1; D remains unclear. CDR1 LNHDA and CDR2 SQIVND come from the germline V gene (reference sequence). Deletions cut 2 bases from V and 1 base from J, with 14 bases between. This CDR3 is built from 16 residues. The CDR3 here is CASSIMSSGRNTEAFF. In DNA, the CDR3 is TGTGCCAGTAGTATAATGTCATCCGGTAGGAACACTGAAGCTTTCTTT. The variable domain in full, completed from reference TRBV19 and TRBJ1-1, reads DGGITQSPKYLFRKEGQNVTLSCEQNLNHDAMYWYRQDPGQGLRLIYYSQIVNDFQKGDIAEGYSVSREKKESFPLTVTSAQKNPTAFYLCASSIMSSGRNTEAFFGQGTRLTVV.

Comments on this clone: One end of the junction is discordant with germline, which a read error may explain. This rearrangement joins TRBV7-3 to TRBJ1-6; TRBD1 might be the D (5 bases). Germline lookup yields CDR1 SGHTA and CDR2 FQGTGA. CDR3 length: 14 amino acids. The CDR3 bases are TGTGCCAGCAGCCTCAGGGCTGGTAATTCCCCCCTCCACTTT. It encodes CASSLRAGNSPLHF.

This clone was picked up a small number of times. V and J are TRBV10-2 and TRBJ2-1; 16 nucleotides line up with TRBD2. V lost 8 bases, J lost 2 bases, and 6 bases stayed unmatched. This CDR3 region has 17 residues. Germline CDR1 reads WSHSY; CDR2 reads SAAADI. The CDR3 region has the DNA TGCGCCAGCGGGGGACTAGCGGGGGGGCCCGCCTACAATGAGCAGTTCTTC. Translated, it gives CASGGLAGGPAYNEQFF.

The V call is TRBV7-8, the J call TRBJ1-2; the D gene is possibly TRBD1 (6 bases). The CDR3 loop spans 16 amino acids. Trimming left V 2 bases short and J 8 bases short, with 21 bases between. Germline-derived CDR1 and CDR2 are SGHVS and FQNEAQ. The DNA of the CDR3 is TGTGCCAGCAGCTTACTACAATTTGAGCAGGGGAAAGGCTACACCTTC. Amino acids: CASSLLQFEQGKGYTF.

The chain has TRBV4-3 and TRBJ2-3; 16 nucleotides align to TRBD2. Germline V CDR1 and CDR2: LGHNA, YSLEER. V shed 1 base and J 2 bases; nucleotides not matched to a gene: 6. This CDR3 contains 19 residues. The CDR3 DNA reads as TGCGCCAGCAGCCAAGCCGGGACTAGCGGGAGGGCCCTCACAGATACGCAGTATTTT. It yields the protein CASSQAGTSGRALTDTQYF.

The chain uses TRBV11-3 and TRBJ2-3; tentatively, D is TRBD2 (6 bases). Germline CDR1 SGHNT, CDR2 YENEEA. This CDR3 contains 15 residues. V lost 5 bases and J 6 bases, leaving 18 bases between the germline ends. The CDR3 DNA reads TGTGCCAGCAGCCCCGGGACTTTGGTATCCGATACGCAGTATTTT. Amino acid sequence: CASSPGTLVSDTQYF. The entire variable domain, with the rest obtained from reference TRBV11-3 and TRBJ2-3, is as follows: EAGVVQSPRYKIIEKKQPVAFWCNPISGHNTLYWYLQNLGQGPELLIRYENEEAVDDSQLPKDRFSAERLKGVDSTLKIQPAELGDSAVYLCASSPGTLVSDTQYFGPGTRLTVL.

The chain couples TRBV5-5 to TRBJ2-7; 9 positions match TRBD1. The CDR3 totals 16 residues. Losses at the gene ends were 0 bases for V and 2 bases for J; bases not matched to a gene: 6. Looked up from germline, CDR1 is SGHKS and CDR2 is YYEKEE (reference sequence). As DNA, the CDR3 is TGTGCCAGCAGCTTGGGATGGACAGGGGTTCCCTACGAGCAGTACTTC. Its translation: CASSLGWTGVPYEQYF.

For the CDR3, the DNA is TGTGCCAGCAGCTTTGGGGGAGGGACCCAGTACTTC. Amino acid sequence: CASSFGGGTQYF. This rearrangement joins TRBV7-2 to TRBJ2-5, with D tentatively TRBD2 (6 bases). The V end was cut by 3 bases, the J end by 7 bases, with 9 bases between. The CDR3 consists of 12 residues. CDR1 and CDR2 (germline): SGHTA, FQGNSA.